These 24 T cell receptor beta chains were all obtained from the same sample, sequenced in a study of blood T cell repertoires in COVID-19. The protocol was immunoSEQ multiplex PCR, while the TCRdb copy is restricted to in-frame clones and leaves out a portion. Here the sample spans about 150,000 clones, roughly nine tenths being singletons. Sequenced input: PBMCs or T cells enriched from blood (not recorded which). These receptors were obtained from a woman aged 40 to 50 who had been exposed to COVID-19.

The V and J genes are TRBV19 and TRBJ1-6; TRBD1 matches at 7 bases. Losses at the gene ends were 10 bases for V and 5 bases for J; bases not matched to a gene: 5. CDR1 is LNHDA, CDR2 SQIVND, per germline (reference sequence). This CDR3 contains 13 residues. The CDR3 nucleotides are TGTGCCACCAAAGGGGGCCATAATTCACCCCTCCACTTT. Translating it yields CATKGGHNSPLHF.

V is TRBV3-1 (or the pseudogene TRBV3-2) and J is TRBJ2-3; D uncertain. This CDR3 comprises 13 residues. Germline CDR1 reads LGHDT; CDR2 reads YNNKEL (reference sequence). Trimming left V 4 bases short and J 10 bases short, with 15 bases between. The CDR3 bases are TGTGCCAGCAGCCGCGGCCGCGGTTCCCCGCAGTATTTT. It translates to CASSRGRGSPQYF.

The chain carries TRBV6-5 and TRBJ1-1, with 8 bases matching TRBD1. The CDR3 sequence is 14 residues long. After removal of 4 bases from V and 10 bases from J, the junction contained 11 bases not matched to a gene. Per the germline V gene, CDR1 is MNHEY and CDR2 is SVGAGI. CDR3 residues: CASSSRGQALTAFF. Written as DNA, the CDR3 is TGTGCCAGCAGTTCCCGGGGACAGGCCCTGACAGCTTTCTTT.

The CDR3 DNA reads TGTGCCAGCAGCTCTGTCGGGGGTCACACTGAAGCTTTCTTT. Its translation is CASSSVGGHTEAFF. The chain is built from TRBV7-9 and TRBJ1-1, with D tentatively TRBD1 (5 bases). From germline, CDR1 is SEHNR and CDR2 FQNEAQ (reference sequence). The CDR3 extends over 14 amino acids. The V end was cut by 4 bases, the J end by 3 bases, with 12 bases between.

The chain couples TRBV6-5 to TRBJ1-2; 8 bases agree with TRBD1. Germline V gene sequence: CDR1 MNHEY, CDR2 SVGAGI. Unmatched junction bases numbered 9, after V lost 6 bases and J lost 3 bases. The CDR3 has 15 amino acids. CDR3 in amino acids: CASSQAGQGHYGYTF. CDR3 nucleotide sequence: TGTGCCAGCAGCCAGGCTGGACAGGGCCACTATGGCTACACCTTC.

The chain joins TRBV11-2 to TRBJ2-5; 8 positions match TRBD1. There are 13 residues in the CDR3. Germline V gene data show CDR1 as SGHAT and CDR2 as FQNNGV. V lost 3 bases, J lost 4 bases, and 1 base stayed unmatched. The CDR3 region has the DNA TGTGCCAGCAGCTTTGGACAGGGAGAGACCCAGTACTTC. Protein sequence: CASSFGQGETQYF.

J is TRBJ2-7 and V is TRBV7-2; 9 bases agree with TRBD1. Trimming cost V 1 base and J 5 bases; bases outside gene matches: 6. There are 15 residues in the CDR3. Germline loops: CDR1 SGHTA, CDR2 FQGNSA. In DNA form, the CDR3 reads TGTGCCAGCAGCTTAGTCCCGGGACAGGGCCACGAGCAGTACTTC. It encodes CASSLVPGQGHEQYF.

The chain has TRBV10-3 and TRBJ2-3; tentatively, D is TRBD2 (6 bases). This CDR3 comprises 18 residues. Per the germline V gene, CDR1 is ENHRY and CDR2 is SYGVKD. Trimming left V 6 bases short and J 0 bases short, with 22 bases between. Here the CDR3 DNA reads TGTGCCATCAGAGGAACCCCGCAGCGGGCCCTAAGCACAGATACGCAGTATTTT. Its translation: CAIRGTPQRALSTDTQYF.

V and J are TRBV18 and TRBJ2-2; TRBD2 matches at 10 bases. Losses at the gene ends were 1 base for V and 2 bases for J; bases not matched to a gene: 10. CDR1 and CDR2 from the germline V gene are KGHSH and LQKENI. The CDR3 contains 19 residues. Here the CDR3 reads CASSPLLSSGGSNTGELFF. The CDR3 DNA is TGTGCCAGCTCACCACTTTTGTCTAGCGGGGGTTCCAACACCGGGGAGCTGTTTTTT.

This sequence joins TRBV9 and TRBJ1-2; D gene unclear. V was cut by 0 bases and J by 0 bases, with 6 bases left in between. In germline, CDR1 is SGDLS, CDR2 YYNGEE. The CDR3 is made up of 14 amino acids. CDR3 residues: CASSVDSANYGYTF. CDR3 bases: TGTGCCAGCAGCGTAGATTCAGCTAACTATGGCTACACCTTC.

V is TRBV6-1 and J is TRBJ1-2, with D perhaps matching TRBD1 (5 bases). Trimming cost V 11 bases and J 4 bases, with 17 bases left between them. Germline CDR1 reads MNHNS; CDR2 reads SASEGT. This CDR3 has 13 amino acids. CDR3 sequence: CASQGGTVYGYTF. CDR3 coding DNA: TGTGCCTCTCAGGGTGGCACAGTCTATGGCTACACCTTC.

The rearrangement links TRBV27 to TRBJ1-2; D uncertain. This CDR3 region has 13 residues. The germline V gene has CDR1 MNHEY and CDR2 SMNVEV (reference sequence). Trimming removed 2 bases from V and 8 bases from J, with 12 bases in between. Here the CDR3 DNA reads TGTGCCAGCAGTTTAAGGGAGGGTACGGGCTACACCTTC. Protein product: CASSLREGTGYTF.

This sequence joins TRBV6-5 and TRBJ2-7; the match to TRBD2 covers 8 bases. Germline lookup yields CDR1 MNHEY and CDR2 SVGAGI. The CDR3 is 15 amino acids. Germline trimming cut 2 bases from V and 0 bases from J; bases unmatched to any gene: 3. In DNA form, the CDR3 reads TGTGCCAGCAGTTACCAAACTAGCGGCTCCTACGAGCAGTACTTC. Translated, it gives CASSYQTSGSYEQYF.

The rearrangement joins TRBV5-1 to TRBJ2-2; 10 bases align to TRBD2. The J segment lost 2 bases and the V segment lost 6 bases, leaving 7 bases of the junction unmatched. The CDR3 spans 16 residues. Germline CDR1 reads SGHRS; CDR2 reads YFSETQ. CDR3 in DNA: TGCGCCAGCAAGCGACTAGCGGGTCACAACACCGGGGAGCTGTTTTTT. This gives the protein CASKRLAGHNTGELFF.

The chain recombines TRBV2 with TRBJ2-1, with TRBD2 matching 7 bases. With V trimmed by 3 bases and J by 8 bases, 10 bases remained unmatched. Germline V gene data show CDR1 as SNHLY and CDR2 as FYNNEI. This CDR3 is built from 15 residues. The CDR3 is CASSELTSTGDEQFF. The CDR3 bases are TGTGCCAGCAGTGAGTTGACTAGCACTGGGGATGAGCAGTTCTTC.

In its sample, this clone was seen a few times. This CDR3 is CASSPGQATPEQYF. The DNA of the CDR3 is TGTGCCAGCAGTCCAGGACAGGCGACTCCGGAGCAGTACTTC. The gene calls are TRBV28 and TRBJ2-7; 7 bases line up with TRBD1. Germline V gene lookup returns CDR1 MDHEN and CDR2 SYDVKM. Trimming removed 5 bases from V and 7 bases from J; junction bases left unmatched: 11. This CDR3 contains 14 residues. The whole variable domain, filled in from reference TRBV28 and TRBJ2-7, reads DVKVTQSSRYLVKRTGEKVFLECVQDMDHENMFWYRQDPGLGLRLIYFSYDVKMKEKGDIPEGYSVSREKKERFSLILESASTNQTSMYLCASSPGQATPEQYFGPGTRLTVT.

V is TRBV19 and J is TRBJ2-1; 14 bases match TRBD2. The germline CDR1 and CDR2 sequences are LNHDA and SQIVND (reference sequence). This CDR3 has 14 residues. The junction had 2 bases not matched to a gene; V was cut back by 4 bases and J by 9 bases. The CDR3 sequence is CASSTGLAGVEQFF. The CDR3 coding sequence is TGTGCCAGTAGTACGGGACTAGCGGGAGTTGAGCAGTTCTTC.

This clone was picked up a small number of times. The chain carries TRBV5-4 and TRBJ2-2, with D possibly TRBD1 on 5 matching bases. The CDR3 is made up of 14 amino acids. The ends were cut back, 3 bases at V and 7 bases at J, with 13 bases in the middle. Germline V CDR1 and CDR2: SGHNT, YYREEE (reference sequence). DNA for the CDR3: TGTGCCAGCAGCTCGCAGGGATGGGGCGGGGAGCTGTTTTTT. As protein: CASSSQGWGGELFF.

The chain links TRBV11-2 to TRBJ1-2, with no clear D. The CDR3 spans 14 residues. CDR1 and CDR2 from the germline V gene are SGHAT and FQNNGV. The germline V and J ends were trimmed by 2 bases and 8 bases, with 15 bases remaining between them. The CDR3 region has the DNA TGTGCCAGCAGCTTACGCACCAGGCCTGGCGGCTACACCTTC. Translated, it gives CASSLRTRPGGYTF. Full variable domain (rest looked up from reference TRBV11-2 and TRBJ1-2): EAGVAQSPRYKIIEKRQSVAFWCNPISGHATLYWYQQILGQGPKLLIQFQNNGVVDDSQLPKDRFSAERLKGVDSTLKIQPAKLEDSAVYLCASSLRTRPGGYTFGSGTRLTVV.

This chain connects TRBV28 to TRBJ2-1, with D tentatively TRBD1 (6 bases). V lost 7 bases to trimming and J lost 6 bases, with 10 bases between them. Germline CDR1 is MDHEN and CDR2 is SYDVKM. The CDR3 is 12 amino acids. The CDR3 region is CASTPDSNEQFF. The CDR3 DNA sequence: TGTGCCAGCACTCCGGACAGCAATGAGCAGTTCTTC. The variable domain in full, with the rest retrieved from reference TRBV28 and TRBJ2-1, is DVKVTQSSRYLVKRTGEKVFLECVQDMDHENMFWYRQDPGLGLRLIYFSYDVKMKEKGDIPEGYSVSREKKERFSLILESASTNQTSMYLCASTPDSNEQFFGPGTRLTVL.

The CDR3 bases are TGTGCCAGCAGCTTGGGACTCGAGCTCACAGATACGCAGTATTTT. It specifies CASSLGLELTDTQYF. V gene TRBV5-5 combines with J gene TRBJ2-3; D ambiguous. Trimming pared 0 bases from V and 2 bases from J, leaving 10 bases between. The V gene's germline CDR1 is SGHKS and CDR2 YYEKEE (reference sequence). The length of the CDR3 is 15 residues.

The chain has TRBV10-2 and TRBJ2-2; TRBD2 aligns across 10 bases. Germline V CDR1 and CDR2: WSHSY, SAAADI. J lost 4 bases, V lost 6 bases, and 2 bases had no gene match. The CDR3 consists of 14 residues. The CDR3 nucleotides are TGCGCCAGCAGACTAGCGGGGTTCACCGGGGAGCTGTTTTTT. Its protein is CASRLAGFTGELFF.

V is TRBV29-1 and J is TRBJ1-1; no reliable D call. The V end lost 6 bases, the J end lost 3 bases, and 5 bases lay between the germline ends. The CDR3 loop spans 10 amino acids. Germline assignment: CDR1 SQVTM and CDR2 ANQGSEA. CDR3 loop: CSVSDTEAFF. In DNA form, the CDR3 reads TGCAGCGTAAGCGACACTGAAGCTTTCTTT.

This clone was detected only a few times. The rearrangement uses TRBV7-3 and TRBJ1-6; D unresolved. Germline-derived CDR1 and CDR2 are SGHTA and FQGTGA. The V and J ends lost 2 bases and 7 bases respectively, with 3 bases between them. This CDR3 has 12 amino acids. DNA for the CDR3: TGTGCCAGCAGCTTACAGAATTCACCCCTCCACTTT. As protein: CASSLQNSPLHF.